Here is one T cell receptor (beta chain) with its context. Participant-reported clinical history was the basis for cohort assignment. This sample stems from a study of blood T cell repertoires in COVID-19. Libraries were prepared by immunoSEQ multiplex PCR; TCRdb keeps only in-frame clonotypes and omits some of them. This sample carries about 320,000 clones, roughly 90% of them seen once, and the ten largest clones take about 5%. CDR1 is SGHRS, CDR2 YFSETQ, per germline. Deletions cut 2 bases from V and 1 base from J, with 14 bases between. There are 16 residues in the CDR3. The sample was PBMCs or T cells enriched from blood (not recorded which). The chain recombines TRBV5-1 with TRBJ2-3, with a tentative D call TRBD2 (6 bases). The TCR sequence derives from a man aged 55 to 70 who had recovered from COVID-19. The CDR3 DNA sequence: TGCGCCAGCAGCTTCCCTAGCGAACGAGGCACAGATACGCAGTATTTT. Encoded protein: CASSFPSERGTDTQYF.